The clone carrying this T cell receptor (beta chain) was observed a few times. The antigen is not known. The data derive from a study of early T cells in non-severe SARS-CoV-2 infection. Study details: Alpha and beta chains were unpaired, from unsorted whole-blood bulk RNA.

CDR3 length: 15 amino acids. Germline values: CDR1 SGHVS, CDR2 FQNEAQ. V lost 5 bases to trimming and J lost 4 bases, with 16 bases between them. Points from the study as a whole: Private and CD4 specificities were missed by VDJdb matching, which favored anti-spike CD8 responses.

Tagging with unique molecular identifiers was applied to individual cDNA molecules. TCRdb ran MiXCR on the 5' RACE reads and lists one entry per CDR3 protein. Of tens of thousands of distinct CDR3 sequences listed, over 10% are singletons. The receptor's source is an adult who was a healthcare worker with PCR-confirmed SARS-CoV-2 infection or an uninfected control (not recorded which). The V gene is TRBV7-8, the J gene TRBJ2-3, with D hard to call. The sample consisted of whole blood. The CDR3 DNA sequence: TGTGCCAGCAGCCCTATGTGGGGAAAGGCAGATACGCAGTATTTT. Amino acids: CASSPMWGKADTQYF.